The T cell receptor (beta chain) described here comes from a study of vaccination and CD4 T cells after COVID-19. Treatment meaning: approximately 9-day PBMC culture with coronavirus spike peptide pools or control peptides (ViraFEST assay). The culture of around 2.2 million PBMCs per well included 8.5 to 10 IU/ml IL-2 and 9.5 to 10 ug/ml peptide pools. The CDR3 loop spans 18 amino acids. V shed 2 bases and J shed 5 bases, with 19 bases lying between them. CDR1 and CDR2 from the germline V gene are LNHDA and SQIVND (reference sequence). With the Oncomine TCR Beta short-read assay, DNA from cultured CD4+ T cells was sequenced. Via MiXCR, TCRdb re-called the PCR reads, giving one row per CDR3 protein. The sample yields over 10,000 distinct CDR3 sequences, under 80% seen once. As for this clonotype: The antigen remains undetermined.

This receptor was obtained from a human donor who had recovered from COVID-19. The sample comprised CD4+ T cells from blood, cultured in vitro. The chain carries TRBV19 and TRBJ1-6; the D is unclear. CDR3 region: CASSIILGSRPHNSPLHF. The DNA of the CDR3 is TGTGCCAGTAGTATAATTCTGGGATCCCGTCCGCATAATTCACCCCTCCACTTT.